The sequence of this TCR beta chain was determined in a study of blood T cell repertoires in COVID-19. Assay: immunoSEQ multiplex PCR; the TCRdb copy retains only in-frame clones and omits some. The repertoire holds roughly 100,000 clones, with approximately 78% as singletons. The V and J ends lost 0 bases and 2 bases respectively, with 2 bases between them. The CDR3 spans 12 residues. CDR1 and CDR2 from the germline V gene are KGHSH and LQKENI. The sequenced material came from peripheral blood. The J gene is TRBJ2-7, the V gene TRBV18; D unclear. The sequence came from an elderly woman with acute or convalescent COVID-19. This CDR3 is CASSPPTYEQYF. CDR3 nucleotide sequence: TGTGCCAGCTCACCACCCACCTACGAGCAGTACTTC. Looking up the rest from reference TRBV18 and TRBJ2-7 gives the full variable domain: NAGVMQNPRHLVRRRGQEARLRCSPMKGHSHVYWYRQLPEEGLKFMVYLQKENIIDESGMPKERFSAEFPKEGPSILRIQQVVRGDSAAYFCASSPPTYEQYFGPGTRLTVT.